The TCR beta chain described here comes from a study of blood T cell repertoires in COVID-19. CDR3 length: 17 amino acids. The trim removed 5 bases at V and 1 base at J, leaving 7 bases unmatched. Germline V gene lookup returns CDR1 SGHTA and CDR2 FQGNSA. Here immunoSEQ multiplex PCR was the method, and the copy in TCRdb shows in-frame clones only, minus some. This table has around 150,000 clones, 80% appearing once. V gene TRBV7-2 combines with J gene TRBJ2-7, with 14 nucleotides matching TRBD2. This clonotype was sampled from a woman in her fifties or sixties with acute or convalescent COVID-19. Sequencing was done on a sample of peripheral blood. The CDR3 DNA reads as TGTGCCAGCAGCCTGGGACTAGCGGGGGACGGTTCCTACGAGCAGTACTTC. Translated: CASSLGLAGDGSYEQYF.